This entry lists 32 T cell receptor beta chains sequenced from one sample in a study of T cells in Graves' hyperthyroidism and ophthalmopathy. Template material for amplifying TCR beta CDR3 regions consisted of RNA transcripts. With the HTBI primer set, the TCR CDR3 went through a first round of RT-PCR. TCRdb re-called the multiplex PCR reads with MiXCR, one entry per CDR3 protein. The sample lists some 530,000 distinct CDR3 sequences, approximately 23% occurring once. The sample taken for sequencing was blood. The receptors derive from a woman in her seventies with Graves' ophthalmopathy.

The chain joins TRBV11-2 to TRBJ2-1; TRBD1 might be the D (5 bases). The CDR3 contains 13 residues. V was trimmed by 5 bases and J by 9 bases, leaving 14 bases between them. Germline-derived CDR1 and CDR2 are SGHAT and FQNNGV. The DNA of the CDR3 is TGTGCCAGCAGCCCAGCAGGGCTTGGTGAGCAGTTCTTC. Its protein is CASSPAGLGEQFF. Supplemented by reference TRBV11-2 and TRBJ2-1, the full variable domain reads EAGVAQSPRYKIIEKRQSVAFWCNPISGHATLYWYQQILGQGPKLLIQFQNNGVVDDSQLPKDRFSAERLKGVDSTLKIQPAKLEDSAVYLCASSPAGLGEQFFGPGTRLTVL.

This clonotype was seen only a few times. This sequence joins TRBV5-1 and TRBJ2-2; no firm D call. The V gene's germline CDR1 is SGHRS and CDR2 YFSETQ. The CDR3 extends over 14 amino acids. The V end lost 3 bases, the J end lost 0 bases, and 6 bases lay between the germline ends. The CDR3 DNA reads as TGCGCCAGCAGCTCCCCAGCGAACACCGGGGAGCTGTTTTTT. It yields the protein CASSSPANTGELFF.

There are many counts of this clonotype. The chain uses TRBV6-1 and TRBJ2-1; no clear D. Trimming removed 6 bases from V and 2 bases from J, with 2 bases in between. Germline V gives CDR1 MNHNS, CDR2 SASEGT. The CDR3 runs 11 residues. CDR3 residues: CASRAYNEQFF. CDR3 nucleotides: TGTGCCAGCAGAGCCTACAATGAGCAGTTCTTC.

In its sample, this clonotype was seen many times. This chain joins TRBV11-2 and TRBJ2-7; tentative D call: TRBD1 (6 bases). V lost 1 base to trimming and J lost 3 bases, with 13 bases between them. CDR3 length equals 15 residues. Per the germline V gene, CDR1 is SGHAT and CDR2 is FQNNGV. As DNA, the CDR3 is TGTGCCAGCAGCTTAGCCCAGGGGTTGATCTACGAGCAGTACTTC. Protein: CASSLAQGLIYEQYF.

This clonotype appeared many times. V gene TRBV18 combines with J gene TRBJ2-5, with 8 nucleotides matching TRBD1. Trimming took 3 bases from V and 5 from J; bases not matched to a gene: 2. The CDR3 extends over 13 amino acids. Germline V gene sequence: CDR1 KGHSH, CDR2 LQKENI. CDR3 loop: CASSPGQAETQYF. CDR3 sequence (DNA): TGTGCCAGCTCACCGGGACAGGCTGAGACCCAGTACTTC.

The CDR3 nucleotides read TGCGCCAGCAGCAGAAAGACAGGGGCCAACACTGAAGCTTTCTTT. Its translation is CASSRKTGANTEAFF. The chain is built from TRBV5-1 and TRBJ1-1; 8 bases match TRBD1. This CDR3 comprises 15 residues. Trimming cost V 4 bases and J 2 bases; bases outside gene matches: 7. Germline CDR1 and CDR2: SGHRS and YFSETQ.

The chain joins TRBV6-4 to TRBJ1-2; D gene uncertain. Trimming pared 0 bases from V and 7 bases from J, leaving 9 bases between. The CDR3 is 13 amino acids. CDR1 is MRHNA, CDR2 SNTAGT, per germline. DNA of the CDR3: TGTGCCAGCAGTGACTCGGGAGGGTTTGGCTACACCTTC. This translates into CASSDSGGFGYTF.

For the CDR3, the DNA is TGTGCCAGCAGCAGACTAGGTTTTCAAGAGACCCAGTACTTC. Residues: CASSRLGFQETQYF. V is TRBV9 and J is TRBJ2-5, with a weak D call TRBD2 (6 bases). This CDR3 contains 14 residues. Germline CDR1 reads SGDLS; CDR2 reads YYNGEE. V shed 4 bases and J shed 2 bases, with 12 bases lying between them.

In its sample, this clonotype was seen a few times. The chain links TRBV19 to TRBJ1-5; D might be TRBD1 (6 bases). This CDR3 contains 14 residues. Trimming removed 8 bases at V and 3 bases at J, with 14 bases between. The germline V gene has CDR1 LNHDA and CDR2 SQIVND (reference sequence). The CDR3 bases are TGTGCCAGTCCCAGGCCAGGGGTCAATCAGCCCCAGCATTTT. Residues: CASPRPGVNQPQHF.

This clonotype was found a few times. The chain couples TRBV20-1 to TRBJ2-5, with D perhaps matching TRBD2 (6 bases). Germline lookup yields CDR1 DFQATT and CDR2 SNEGSKA (reference sequence). The V end lost 5 bases, the J end lost 0 bases, and 7 bases lay between the germline ends. This CDR3 is 12 amino acids long. Written as DNA, the CDR3 is TGCAGTGCTCGGGACTACCAAGAGACCCAGTACTTC. Protein product: CSARDYQETQYF.

This clonotype showed up just a few times. This sequence joins TRBV20-1 and TRBJ2-7, with 9 bases matching TRBD1. The length of the CDR3 is 14 residues. The V gene end was trimmed by 5 bases and the J gene end by 5 bases; junction bases not matched to a gene: 10. Per germline, CDR1 DFQATT and CDR2 SNEGSKA (reference sequence). The CDR3 spells CSAQTPGQGNEQYF. The CDR3 coding sequence is TGCAGTGCTCAAACTCCGGGACAGGGTAACGAGCAGTACTTC.

A note on this clonotype: One end of the junction does not line up with germline, which may come from a read error. The chain combines TRBV20-1 with TRBJ1-4, with 11 bases matching TRBD1. CDR3 length: 14 amino acids. The germline V gene has CDR1 DFQATT and CDR2 SNEGSKA (reference sequence). The DNA of the CDR3 is TGCAGTGCCAGGACAGGGGGCGCGAATGAAAAACTGCTTTTT. Encoded protein: CSARTGGANEKLLF.

The V call is TRBV7-9, the J call TRBJ2-7, with 12 bases matching TRBD2. Losses at the gene ends were 4 bases for V and 6 bases for J; bases not matched to a gene: 10. The CDR3 length is 16 residues. Germline CDR1 and CDR2: SEHNR and FQNEAQ (reference sequence). CDR3 sequence reads: CASSSGLAGTPGEQYF. The CDR3 DNA is TGTGCCAGCAGCTCCGGACTAGCGGGGACCCCTGGCGAGCAGTACTTC.

The chain carries TRBV6-1 and TRBJ2-1; D is undetermined. V was pared by 4 bases and J by 0 bases, with 13 bases between. This CDR3 contains 16 residues. Germline V CDR1 and CDR2: MNHNS, SASEGT. CDR3 protein: CASSGPMVVSYNEQFF. The CDR3 nucleotides read TGTGCCAGCAGTGGACCTATGGTTGTCTCCTACAATGAGCAGTTCTTC.

This chain links TRBV9 with TRBJ1-2; D may be TRBD1 (6 bases). The CDR3 consists of 13 residues. Per germline, CDR1 SGDLS and CDR2 YYNGEE. Trimming took off 0 bases at V and 5 bases at J, with 8 bases between the two ends. The CDR3 nucleotides read TGTGCCAGCAGCGTAGACCAGGGGTATGGCTACACCTTC. Protein: CASSVDQGYGYTF. Using reference TRBV9 and TRBJ1-2 for the parts outside the CDR3, the full variable domain is DSGVTQTPKHLITATGQRVTLRCSPRSGDLSVYWYQQSLDQGLQFLIQYYNGEERAKGNILERFSAQQFPDLHSELNLSSLELGDSALYFCASSVDQGYGYTFGSGTRLTVV.

This clonotype was picked up a small number of times. CDR3: CASRLGSNTEAFF. The DNA for the CDR3 is TGTGCCAGCAGATTGGGATCTAACACTGAAGCTTTCTTT. The V call is TRBV12-3 or TRBV12-4, the J call TRBJ1-1; D is unclear. Deletions cut 6 bases from V and 2 bases from J, with 10 bases between. The CDR3 has 13 amino acids.

The V call is TRBV7-9, the J call TRBJ2-1, with D possibly being TRBD2 (6 bases). CDR3 length: 16 residues. CDR1 and CDR2 from the germline V gene are SEHNR and FQNEAQ (reference sequence). Trimming pared 5 bases from V and 2 bases from J, leaving 16 bases between. The CDR3 sequence is CASSPRSLATYNEQFF. The DNA of the CDR3 is TGTGCCAGCAGCCCAAGGAGTCTAGCGACCTACAATGAGCAGTTCTTC.

The J gene is TRBJ1-2, the V gene TRBV28, with 7 bases matching TRBD1. Germline V gene sequence: CDR1 MDHEN, CDR2 SYDVKM. This CDR3 is 12 amino acids long. V lost 8 bases, J lost 4 bases, and 4 bases stayed unmatched. The CDR3 region is CASETGTYGYTF. The CDR3 region has the DNA TGTGCCAGCGAGACAGGGACCTATGGCTACACCTTC.

A few counts support this clonotype. J is TRBJ2-2 and V is TRBV7-3; 10 bases fit TRBD2. The V gene end was trimmed by 5 bases and the J gene end by 4 bases; junction bases not matched to a gene: 7. CDR3 length: 16 residues. Germline assignment: CDR1 SGHTA and CDR2 FQGTGA. CDR3 residues: CASSLGVAGGTGELFF. In nucleotides, the CDR3 is TGTGCCAGCAGCCTTGGGGTAGCGGGAGGCACCGGGGAGCTGTTTTTT.

The chain combines TRBV7-9 with TRBJ2-3; the D call may be TRBD1 or TRBD2 (6 bases each). With 0 bases removed from V and 5 bases from J, the gap between germline ends came to 15 bases. The length of the CDR3 is 16 residues. Germline V gives CDR1 SEHNR, CDR2 FQNEAQ (reference sequence). CDR3 bases: TGTGCCAGCAGCTTAGCTCGGGGGCGCATGATAGATACGCAGTATTTT. Residues: CASSLARGRMIDTQYF.

This clonotype has a handful of counts. CDR3: CASSVEVVARSYNEQFF. The CDR3 DNA is TGTGCCAGCAGCGTAGAAGTGGTAGCGCGCTCCTACAATGAGCAGTTCTTC. The chain combines TRBV9 with TRBJ2-1; maybe TRBD2 (5 bases). Trimming left V 0 bases short and J 0 bases short, with 13 bases between. Germline CDR1 is SGDLS and CDR2 is YYNGEE. This CDR3 comprises 17 residues. Supplemented by reference TRBV9 and TRBJ2-1, the full variable domain reads DSGVTQTPKHLITATGQRVTLRCSPRSGDLSVYWYQQSLDQGLQFLIQYYNGEERAKGNILERFSAQQFPDLHSELNLSSLELGDSALYFCASSVEVVARSYNEQFFGPGTRLTVL.

The chain has TRBV28 and TRBJ2-7; 9 bases agree with TRBD2. The CDR3 sequence is 13 residues long. Per germline, CDR1 MDHEN and CDR2 SYDVKM. V shed 5 bases and J 5 bases; nucleotides not matched to a gene: 4. The CDR3 nucleotides read TGTGCCAGCAGTCCCCTAGCGGGACACGAGCAGTACTTC. Translated: CASSPLAGHEQYF.

This chain joins TRBV6-2 or TRBV6-3 and TRBJ2-2; TRBD1 matches 8 bases. This CDR3 comprises 17 residues. The germline CDR1 and CDR2 sequences are MNHEY and SVGEGT. V shed 2 bases, J shed 3 bases, and the junction held 8 bases outside the gene matches. For the CDR3, the DNA is TGTGCCAGCAGTTACCCTTCGACAGGGGTGGACACCGGGGAGCTGTTTTTT. Its translation: CASSYPSTGVDTGELFF.

This clonotype was detected only a few times. CDR3 region: CASNRDRVNTGELFF. CDR3 bases: TGTGCCTCAAATCGGGACAGGGTGAACACCGGGGAGCTGTTTTTT. The gene calls are TRBV30 and TRBJ2-2; TRBD1 aligns across 9 bases. Germline V gene data show CDR1 as GTSNPN and CDR2 as SVGIG (reference sequence). The CDR3 contains 15 residues. V lost 7 bases to trimming and J lost 1 base; unmatched junction nucleotides: 7.

V gene TRBV20-1 combines with J gene TRBJ1-2; D not certain. The germline V gene has CDR1 DFQATT and CDR2 SNEGSKA (reference sequence). The CDR3 spans 11 residues. Trimming shortened V by 4 bases and J by 5 bases, and 8 bases separated the two germline ends. The CDR3 coding sequence is TGCAGTGCTAATCAGGATTATGGCTACACCTTC. Protein: CSANQDYGYTF.

This rearrangement joins TRBV12-3 or TRBV12-4 to TRBJ2-1, with 9 bases aligning to TRBD2. There are 17 residues in the CDR3. V lost 6 bases, J lost 7 bases, and 16 bases stayed unmatched. DNA of the CDR3: TGTGCCAGCAGCGCCCGGGGGCTAGCGGGGTTACTAAATGAGCAGTTCTTC. This translates into CASSARGLAGLLNEQFF.

The rearrangement uses TRBV2 and TRBJ1-6, with a possible D match to TRBD1 (5 bases). Germline V gene data show CDR1 as SNHLY and CDR2 as FYNNEI. Between the trimmed V and J ends, which lost 7 bases and 1 base, there was a span of 11 bases. There are 15 residues in the CDR3. The CDR3 loop reads CASKLGASYNSPLHF. In DNA, the CDR3 is TGTGCCAGCAAATTAGGGGCATCCTATAATTCACCCCTCCACTTT.

CDR3 in amino acids: CASSLLSSGTLELFF. The DNA for the CDR3 is TGCGCCAGCAGCTTGTTATCTAGCGGGACTTTGGAGCTGTTTTTT. V gene TRBV5-1 combines with J gene TRBJ2-2; 9 bases map to TRBD2. The CDR3 sequence is 15 residues long. The junction had 8 bases not matched to a gene; V was cut back by 1 base and J by 10 bases. Germline V CDR1 and CDR2: SGHRS, YFSETQ.

In its sample, this clonotype was seen many times. This chain links TRBV12-3 or TRBV12-4 with TRBJ1-1; D ambiguous. The CDR3 contains 13 residues. V lost 6 bases to trimming and J lost 0 bases, with 8 bases between them. DNA of the CDR3: TGTGCCAGCAGGAGTAGTTTGAACACTGAAGCTTTCTTT. As protein: CASRSSLNTEAFF.

This clonotype was recorded at least ten times. V is TRBV11-2 and J is TRBJ2-7; D is ambiguous. The V and J ends lost 5 bases and 7 bases respectively, with 15 bases between them. Germline CDR1 and CDR2: SGHAT and FQNNGV. This CDR3 spans 13 amino acids. In nucleotides, the CDR3 is TGTGCCAGCAGCCTTTTTGGACGTCTGGAGCAGTACTTC. The encoded protein is CASSLFGRLEQYF.

This chain connects TRBV27 to TRBJ1-1; D call uncertain. The V end was cut by 0 bases, the J end by 1 base, with 9 bases between. Germline assignment: CDR1 MNHEY and CDR2 SMNVEV (reference sequence). CDR3 length: 15 amino acids. Here the CDR3 reads CASSLSPAPNTEAFF. CDR3 nucleotide sequence: TGTGCCAGCAGTTTATCGCCAGCCCCGAACACTGAAGCTTTCTTT.

This clonotype was seen repeatedly, ten times or more. The chain couples TRBV12-3 or TRBV12-4 to TRBJ2-7, with D perhaps assigned TRBD1 or TRBD2 (5 bases each). V was pared by 4 bases and J by 9 bases, with 16 bases between. The CDR3 runs 13 residues. CDR3 loop: CASSSSSEGRQYF. The CDR3 bases are TGTGCCAGCAGTTCCTCCAGCGAGGGGCGGCAGTACTTC.